The 5 T cell receptor beta chains in this list originate from one sample, sequenced in a study of T cell changes during pregnancy in multiple sclerosis. Repertoires were generated with immunoSEQ multiplex PCR, while TCRdb's copy carries only in-frame clones and drops some. The sample includes 90,000 to 120,000 clones, almost 95% of them seen just once. The sequencing here drew on peripheral blood, taken before pregnancy. The receptors originated from a female donor with multiple sclerosis, enrolled in a pregnancy study.

The chain uses TRBV19 and TRBJ1-5; D is unclear. With 4 bases removed from V and 0 bases from J, the gap between germline ends came to 10 bases. This CDR3 has 15 residues. Germline values: CDR1 LNHDA, CDR2 SQIVND (reference sequence). The CDR3 is CASSKTVISNQPQHF. Here the CDR3 DNA reads TGTGCCAGTAGTAAAACAGTAATTAGCAATCAGCCCCAGCATTTT.

The chain carries TRBV27 and TRBJ2-1; 7 positions agree with TRBD1. Germline loops: CDR1 MNHEY, CDR2 SMNVEV (reference sequence). The CDR3 spans 15 residues. The ends lost 7 bases at V and 8 bases at J; junction bases unmatched: 14. The CDR3 DNA follows: TGTGCCAGCAAAACCCAGGGGGTTGGTAAGGATGAGCAGTTCTTC. Protein: CASKTQGVGKDEQFF.

This chain uses TRBV4-2 with TRBJ2-7; 15 positions match TRBD2. Trimming took 1 base from V and 1 from J; bases not matched to a gene: 11. Germline-derived CDR1 and CDR2 are LGHNA and YNFKEQ. There are 20 residues in the CDR3. In DNA, the CDR3 is TGTGCCAGCAGCCAAGGAAGGGGACTAGCGGGAGGTCACTTGTCCTACGAGCAGTACTTC. Protein product: CASSQGRGLAGGHLSYEQYF.

The rearrangement uses TRBV6-1 and TRBJ2-2, with 9 bases identical to TRBD1. The CDR3 totals 16 residues. The germline gives CDR1 MNHNS, CDR2 SASEGT. V shed 4 bases, J shed 1 base, and the junction held 4 bases outside the gene matches. For the CDR3, the DNA is TGTGCCAGCAGTGTACAGGGGGCGCGGAACACCGGGGAGCTGTTTTTT. It is translated as CASSVQGARNTGELFF.

The V call is TRBV27, the J call TRBJ1-5; D is unclear. Germline loops: CDR1 MNHEY, CDR2 SMNVEV (reference sequence). This CDR3 is 13 amino acids long. V lost 5 bases to trimming and J lost 5 bases, with 10 bases between them. DNA of the CDR3: TGTGCCAGCAGTCGGACTGCCGATCAGCCCCAGCATTTT. Translating it yields CASSRTADQPQHF.